This T cell receptor beta chain stems from a study of EBV T-cell therapy then PD-1 blockade in nasopharyngeal carcinoma. Treatment defined: AdE1-LMPpoly-expanded autologous EBV-specific T-cell therapy followed by anti-PD-1 nivolumab. Germline V gene sequence: CDR1 MNHEY, CDR2 SVGEGT. This CDR3 is 13 amino acids long. Concerning this clone itself: Its antigen is still unknown. The junction departs from germline at one end; a sequencing error may be responsible.

The repertoire was sequenced with immunoSEQ multiplex PCR; TCRdb's copy has only in-frame clones and lacks some. The data hold more than 11,000 clones, with around four fifths observed a single time. This clonotype was sampled from a man in his forties or fifties with nasopharyngeal carcinoma. The chain recombines TRBV6-2 or TRBV6-3 with TRBJ1-1; the D is unclear. The sequencing used CD8+ T cells from blood, collected around day 100 from a patient whose treatment included autologous EBV-specific T cells and nivolumab. The CDR3 reads CTSSYASYTEAFF. The CDR3 nucleotides read TGTACCAGCAGTTACGCGTCATACACTGAAGCTTTCTTT.